The source of this T cell receptor beta chain is a study of CD8 T cells in ankylosing spondylitis. Whole-study findings and limits: Characteristic of ankylosing spondylitis blood, it appeared, was a TCR beta motif comprising eight highly homologous variants.

The table lists this clonotype with a few counts. The target antigen is unknown. TCRdb fed the 5' RACE reads into MiXCR, producing one record per CDR3 protein. Among approximately 260,000 distinct CDR3 sequences, 8% to 9.5% were seen once, and the ten largest hold about 6.8%. CDR1 and CDR2 from the germline V gene are LGHNA and YNFKEQ. This CDR3 has 16 amino acids. The V end was cut by 1 base, the J end by 4 bases, with 14 bases between. The TCR sequence derives from a male donor with ankylosing spondylitis or in good health (not recorded which). The gene calls are TRBV4-2 and TRBJ1-5; possible D gene TRBD1, 5 bases. The sequenced sample consisted of blood, either unsorted or a sorted T cell fraction (not recorded which). This CDR3 is CASSQGQGRDNQPQHF. CDR3 nucleotide sequence: TGTGCCAGCAGCCAAGGGCAGGGAAGAGATAATCAGCCCCAGCATTTT.